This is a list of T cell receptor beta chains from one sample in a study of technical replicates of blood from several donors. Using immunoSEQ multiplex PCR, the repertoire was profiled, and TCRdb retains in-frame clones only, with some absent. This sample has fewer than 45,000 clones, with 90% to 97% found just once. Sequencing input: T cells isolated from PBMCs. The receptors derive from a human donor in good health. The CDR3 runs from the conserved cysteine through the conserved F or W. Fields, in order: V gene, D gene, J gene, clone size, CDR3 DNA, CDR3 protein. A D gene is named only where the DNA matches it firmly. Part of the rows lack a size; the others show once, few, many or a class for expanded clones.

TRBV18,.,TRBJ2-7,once,TGTGCCAGCTCACCCGGGTCTCCCTCCTACGAGCAGTACTTC,CASSPGSPSYEQYF
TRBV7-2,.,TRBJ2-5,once,TGTGCCAGCAGTGTAGATCAGGGCCAAGAGACCCAGTACTTC,CASSVDQGQETQYF
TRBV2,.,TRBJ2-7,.,TGTGCCAGCAGTGGTATCTACGAGCAGTACTTC,CASSGIYEQYF
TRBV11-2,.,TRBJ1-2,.,TGTGCCAGCAGGCCCTTGGGCCACGGAGGCTACACCTTC,CASRPLGHGGYTF
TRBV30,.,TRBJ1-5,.,TGTGCCTGGAGTGTACTGTACGGGGATCAGCCCCAGCATTTT,CAWSVLYGDQPQHF
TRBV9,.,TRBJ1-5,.,TGTGCCAGCAGCGCCGGGGAGGGCCAGCCCCAGCATTTT,CASSAGEGQPQHF
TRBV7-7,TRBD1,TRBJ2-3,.,TGTGCCAGCAGCTTAAGCGGGACAGGGGGAACAGATACGCAGTATTTT,CASSLSGTGGTDTQYF
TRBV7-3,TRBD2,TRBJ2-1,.,TGTGCCAGCAGCGAAAACCCTCTAGCGGAGTACAATGAGCAGTTCTTC,CASSENPLAEYNEQFF
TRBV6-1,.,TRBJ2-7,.,TGTGCCAGCAGTGAACCGATCCGGGGTGGAGACCGTTACGAGCAGTACTTC,CASSEPIRGGDRYEQYF
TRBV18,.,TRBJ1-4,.,TGTGCCAGCTCACGATCTCTGGACAGTTCGAATGAAAAACTGTTTTTT,CASSRSLDSSNEKLFF
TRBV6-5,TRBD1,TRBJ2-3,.,TGTGCCAGCAGTTTGGACAGGGGAGGCACAGATACGCAGTATTTT,CASSLDRGGTDTQYF
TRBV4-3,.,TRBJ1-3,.,TGCGCCAGCAGCCAAGGGTACATTACAAGTGGAAACACCATATATTTT,CASSQGYITSGNTIYF
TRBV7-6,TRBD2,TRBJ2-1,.,TGTGCCAGCAGCTTACAGGCCGGGGGGTCTACCGCATACAATGAGCAGTTCTTC,CASSLQAGGSTAYNEQFF
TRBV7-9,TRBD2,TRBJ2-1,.,TGTGCCAGCAGCACCGGGACTAGAGAGTTCTTAACATACAATGAGCAGTTCTTC,CASSTGTREFLTYNEQFF
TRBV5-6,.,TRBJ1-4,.,TGTGCCAGCAGCTTGACGGGGAATGAAAAACTGTTTTTT,CASSLTGNEKLFF
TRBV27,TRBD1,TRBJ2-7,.,TGTGCCAGCAGTTTGGGACAGGGTTCCTACGAGCAGTACTTC,CASSLGQGSYEQYF
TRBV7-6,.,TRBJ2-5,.,TGTGCCAGCAGCTTAGCAGAAGGGACTCTGTGGACCCAGTACTTC,CASSLAEGTLWTQYF
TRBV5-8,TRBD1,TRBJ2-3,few,TGTGCCAGCAGGGGGGGACAGGGGCCCCCCACAGATACGCAGTATTTT,CASRGGQGPPTDTQYF
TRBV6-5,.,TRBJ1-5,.,TGTGCCGCCGGGTTCCCGGGGGTGCGCAATCAGCCCCAGCATTTT,CAAGFPGVRNQPQHF
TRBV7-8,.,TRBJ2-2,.,TGTGCCAGCAGCTTAGCGCAACGTTATAGCGAGAACACCGGGGAGCTGTTTTTT,CASSLAQRYSENTGELFF
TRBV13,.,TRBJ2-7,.,TGTGCCAGCAGCTTACGTTACGGGGACGAGCAGTACTTC,CASSLRYGDEQYF
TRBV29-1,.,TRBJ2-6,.,TGCAGCGTTGTTGAGTCTGGGGCCAACGTCCTGACTTTC,CSVVESGANVLTF
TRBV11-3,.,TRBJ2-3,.,TGTGCCAGCAGCTTACGGGACTTGGTGGATACGCAGTATTTT,CASSLRDLVDTQYF
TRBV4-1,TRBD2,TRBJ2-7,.,TGCGCCAGCAGTCCTAACGGGCTAGCGGCCCCCTACGAGCAGTACTTC,CASSPNGLAAPYEQYF
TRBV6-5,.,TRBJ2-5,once,TGTGCCAGCAGTTACCGGTCATTTCAAGAGACCCAGTACTTC,CASSYRSFQETQYF
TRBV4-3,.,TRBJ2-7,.,TGCGCCAGCAGCCAAGATTTAGCGCGAACCGACTACGAGCAGTACTTC,CASSQDLARTDYEQYF
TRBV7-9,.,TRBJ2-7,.,TGTGCCAGCAGCTTCGACAGTGCATTCTCCTACGAGCAGTACTTC,CASSFDSAFSYEQYF
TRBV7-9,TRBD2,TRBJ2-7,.,TGTGCCAGCAGCTCGACTAGCGGGTCCTACGAGCAGTACTTC,CASSSTSGSYEQYF
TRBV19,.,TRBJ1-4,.,TGTGCCAGTAGTAAGCAAACAGGGATAAGTGAAAAACTGTTTTTT,CASSKQTGISEKLFF
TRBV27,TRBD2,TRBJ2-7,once,TGTGCCAGCAGTTCCCTGAGCCGCGGGAGCTCCTACGAGCAGTACTTC,CASSSLSRGSSYEQYF
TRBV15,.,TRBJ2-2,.,TGTGCCACCAGAAACTCGGGCGGGGAGCTGTTTTTT,CATRNSGGELFF
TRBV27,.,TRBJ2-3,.,TGTGCCAGCAGTTTTGGGACAAGAGATACGCAGTATTTT,CASSFGTRDTQYF
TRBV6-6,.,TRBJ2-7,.,TGTGCCAGCAGTCGCACAGGGTACGAGCAGTACTTC,CASSRTGYEQYF
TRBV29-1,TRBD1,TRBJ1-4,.,TGCAGCGTTGTACTCCAGGGGGGAAAAAAACTGTTTTTT,CSVVLQGGKKLFF
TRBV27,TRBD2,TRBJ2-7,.,TGTGCCAGCAGTAGGCTAGCGGGCGAGCAGTACTTC,CASSRLAGEQYF
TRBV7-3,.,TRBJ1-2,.,TGTGCCAGCAGCTTGGGGGAGGGCGGGGACTACACCTTC,CASSLGEGGDYTF
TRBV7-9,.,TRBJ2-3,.,TGTGCCAGCAGCTTAGTCGGAGATACGCAGTATTTT,CASSLVGDTQYF
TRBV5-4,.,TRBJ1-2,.,TGTGCCAGCAGCTTCCTCGGTGCTGCTAACTATGGCTACACCTTC,CASSFLGAANYGYTF
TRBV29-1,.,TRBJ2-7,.,TGCAGCGCTTTCGACAGTACAAGCTACGAGCAGTACTTC,CSAFDSTSYEQYF
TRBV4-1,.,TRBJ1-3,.,TGCGCCAGCAGCCAAGATTTGAGTGGTGGAAACACCATATATTTT,CASSQDLSGGNTIYF
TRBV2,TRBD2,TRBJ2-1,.,TGTGCCAGCAGTGAACGGTGGCTAGCGGGTCCATCCCGGTTCTTC,CASSERWLAGPSRFF